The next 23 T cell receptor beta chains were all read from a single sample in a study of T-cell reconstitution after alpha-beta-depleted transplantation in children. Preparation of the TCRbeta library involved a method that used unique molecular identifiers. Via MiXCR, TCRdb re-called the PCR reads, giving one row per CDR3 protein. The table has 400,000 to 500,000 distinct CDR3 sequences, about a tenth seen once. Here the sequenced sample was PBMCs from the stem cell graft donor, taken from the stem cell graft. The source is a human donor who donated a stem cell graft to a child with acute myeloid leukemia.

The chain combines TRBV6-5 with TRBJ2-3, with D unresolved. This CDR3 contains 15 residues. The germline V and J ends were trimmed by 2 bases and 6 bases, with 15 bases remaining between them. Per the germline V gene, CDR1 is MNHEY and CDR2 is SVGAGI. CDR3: CASSYSWGTGDTQYF. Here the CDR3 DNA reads TGTGCCAGCAGTTACAGCTGGGGTACTGGTGATACGCAGTATTTT.

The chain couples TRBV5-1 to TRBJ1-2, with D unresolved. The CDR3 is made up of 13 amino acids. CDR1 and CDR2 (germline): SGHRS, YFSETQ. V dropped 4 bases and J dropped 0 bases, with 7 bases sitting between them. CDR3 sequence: CASSQVSNYGYTF. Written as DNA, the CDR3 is TGCGCCAGCAGCCAGGTTTCTAACTATGGCTACACCTTC.

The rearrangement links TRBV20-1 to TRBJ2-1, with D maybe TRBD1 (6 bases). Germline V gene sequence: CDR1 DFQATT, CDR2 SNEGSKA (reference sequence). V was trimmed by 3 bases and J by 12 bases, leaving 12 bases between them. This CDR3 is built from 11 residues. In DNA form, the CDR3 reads TGCAGTGCTAGTTCAGGGGCGAGGCAGTTCTTC. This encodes CSASSGARQFF.

As DNA, the CDR3 is TGTGCCTGGGCCAAAGATGCAGGGAAAACCGGGGAGCTGTTTTTT. It encodes CAWAKDAGKTGELFF. The genes are TRBV30 and TRBJ2-2, with a weak D call TRBD1 (5 bases). The germline V gene has CDR1 GTSNPN and CDR2 SVGIG (reference sequence). The CDR3 covers 15 residues. The germline V and J ends were trimmed by 5 bases and 5 bases, with 18 bases remaining between them.

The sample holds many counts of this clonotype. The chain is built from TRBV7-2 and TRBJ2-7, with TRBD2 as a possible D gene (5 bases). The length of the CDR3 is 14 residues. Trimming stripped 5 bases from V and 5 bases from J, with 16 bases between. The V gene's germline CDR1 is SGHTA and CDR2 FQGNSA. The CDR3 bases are TGTGCCAGCAGCCTCCGCTCCCAGAGGGACGAGCAGTACTTC. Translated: CASSLRSQRDEQYF.

The CDR3 DNA follows: TGTGCCAGCTCACCGACTAGCGGGGTCGGCGGGACCCAGTACTTC. Translating gives CASSPTSGVGGTQYF. The chain couples TRBV18 to TRBJ2-5; 11 bases line up with TRBD2. Trimming took 3 bases from V and 7 from J; bases not matched to a gene: 7. Germline loops: CDR1 KGHSH, CDR2 LQKENI. This CDR3 comprises 15 residues.

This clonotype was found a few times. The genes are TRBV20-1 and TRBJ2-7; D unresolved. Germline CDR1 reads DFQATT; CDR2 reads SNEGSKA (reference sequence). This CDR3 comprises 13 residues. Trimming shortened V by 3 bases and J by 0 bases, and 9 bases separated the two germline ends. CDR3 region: CSARGDNSYEQYV. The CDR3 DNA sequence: TGCAGTGCTAGGGGTGACAACTCCTACGAGCAGTACGTC.

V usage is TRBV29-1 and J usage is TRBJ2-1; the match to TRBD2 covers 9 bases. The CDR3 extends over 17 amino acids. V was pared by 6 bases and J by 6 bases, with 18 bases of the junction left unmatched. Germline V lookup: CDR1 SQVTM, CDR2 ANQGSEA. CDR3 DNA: TGCAGCGTGGCCGGGACAGAGTCCCTAGCGGGGTTCAATGAGCAGTTCTTC. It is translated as CSVAGTESLAGFNEQFF.

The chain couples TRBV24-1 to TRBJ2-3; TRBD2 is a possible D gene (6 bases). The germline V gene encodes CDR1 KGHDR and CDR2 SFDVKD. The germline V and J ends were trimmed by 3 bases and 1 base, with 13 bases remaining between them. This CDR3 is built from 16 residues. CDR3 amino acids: CATSDPGASGTDTQYF. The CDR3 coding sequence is TGTGCCACCAGTGATCCGGGCGCTAGCGGCACAGATACGCAGTATTTT.

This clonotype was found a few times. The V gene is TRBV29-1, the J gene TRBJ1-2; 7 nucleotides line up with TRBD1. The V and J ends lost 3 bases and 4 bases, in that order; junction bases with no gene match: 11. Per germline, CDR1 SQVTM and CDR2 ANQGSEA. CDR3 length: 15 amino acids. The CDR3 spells CSVESPGQKGYGYTF. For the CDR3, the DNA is TGCAGCGTTGAGTCGCCGGGACAGAAAGGCTATGGCTACACCTTC.

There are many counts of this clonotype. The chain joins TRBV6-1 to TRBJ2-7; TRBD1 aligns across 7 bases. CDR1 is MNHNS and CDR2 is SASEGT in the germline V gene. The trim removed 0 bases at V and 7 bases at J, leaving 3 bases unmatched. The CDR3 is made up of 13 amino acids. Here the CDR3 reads CASSEAETGEQYV. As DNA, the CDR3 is TGTGCCAGCAGTGAAGCCGAGACAGGGGAGCAGTACGTC.

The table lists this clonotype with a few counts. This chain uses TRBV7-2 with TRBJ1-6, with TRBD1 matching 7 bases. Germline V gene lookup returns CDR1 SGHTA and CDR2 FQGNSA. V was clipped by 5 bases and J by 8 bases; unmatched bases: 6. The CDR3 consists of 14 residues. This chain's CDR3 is CASSVTGDHSPLHF. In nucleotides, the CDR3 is TGTGCCAGCAGCGTCACAGGGGACCATTCACCCCTCCACTTT.

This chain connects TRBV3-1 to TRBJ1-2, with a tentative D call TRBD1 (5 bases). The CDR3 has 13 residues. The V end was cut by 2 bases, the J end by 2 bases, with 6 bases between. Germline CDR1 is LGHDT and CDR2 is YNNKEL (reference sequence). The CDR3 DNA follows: TGTGCCAGCAGCCAATGGGACAACTATGGCTACACCTTC. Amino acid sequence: CASSQWDNYGYTF.

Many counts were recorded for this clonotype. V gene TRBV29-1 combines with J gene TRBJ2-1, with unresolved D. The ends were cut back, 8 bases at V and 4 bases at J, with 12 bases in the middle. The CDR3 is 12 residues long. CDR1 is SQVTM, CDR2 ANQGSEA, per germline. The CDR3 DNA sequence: TGCAGCAGCCGAGAGTCGTACAATGAGCAGTTCTTC. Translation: CSSRESYNEQFF.

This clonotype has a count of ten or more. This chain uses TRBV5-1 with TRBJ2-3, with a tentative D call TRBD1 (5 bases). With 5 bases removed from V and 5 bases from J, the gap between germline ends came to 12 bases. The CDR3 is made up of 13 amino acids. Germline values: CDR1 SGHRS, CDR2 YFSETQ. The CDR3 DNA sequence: TGCGCCAGCAGGTTTCAGGGTGAAGATACGCAGTATTTT. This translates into CASRFQGEDTQYF.

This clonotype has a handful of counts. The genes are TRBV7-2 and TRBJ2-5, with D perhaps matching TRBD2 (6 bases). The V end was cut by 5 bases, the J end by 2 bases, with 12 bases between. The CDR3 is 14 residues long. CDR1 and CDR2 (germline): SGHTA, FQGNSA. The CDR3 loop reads CASSPRDLQETQYF. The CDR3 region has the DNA TGTGCCAGCAGCCCGCGGGACTTGCAAGAGACCCAGTACTTC.

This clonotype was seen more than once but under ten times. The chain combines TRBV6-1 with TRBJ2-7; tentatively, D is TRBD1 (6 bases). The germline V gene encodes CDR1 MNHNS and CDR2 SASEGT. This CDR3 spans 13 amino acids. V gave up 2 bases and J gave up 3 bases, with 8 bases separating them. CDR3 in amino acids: CASSEYRDYEQYV. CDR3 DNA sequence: TGTGCCAGCAGTGAATACAGGGACTACGAGCAGTACGTC.

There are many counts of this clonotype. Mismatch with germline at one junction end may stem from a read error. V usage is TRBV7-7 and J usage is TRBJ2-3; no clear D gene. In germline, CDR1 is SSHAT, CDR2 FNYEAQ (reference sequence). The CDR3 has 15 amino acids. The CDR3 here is CASSLGPASTDTQYF. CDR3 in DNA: TGTGCTAGCAGCCTAGGGCCAGCTAGCACAGATACGCAGTATTTT.

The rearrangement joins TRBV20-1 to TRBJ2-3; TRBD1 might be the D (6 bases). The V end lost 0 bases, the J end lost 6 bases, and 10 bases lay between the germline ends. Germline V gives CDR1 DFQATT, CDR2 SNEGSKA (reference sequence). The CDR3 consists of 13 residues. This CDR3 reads CSARDGRGDTQYF. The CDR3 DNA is TGCAGTGCTAGAGATGGAAGGGGGGATACGCAGTATTTT.

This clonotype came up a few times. This CDR3 reads CASSDVPRGEQYF. The CDR3 DNA reads TGCGCCAGCAGTGATGTCCCCAGGGGGGAGCAGTACTTC. The V call is TRBV10-2, the J call TRBJ2-7; 7 bases are shared with TRBD1. This CDR3 has 13 residues. Trimming at V came to 3 bases and at J to 7 bases, leaving 6 bases not matched to a gene. Germline values: CDR1 WSHSY, CDR2 SAAADI.

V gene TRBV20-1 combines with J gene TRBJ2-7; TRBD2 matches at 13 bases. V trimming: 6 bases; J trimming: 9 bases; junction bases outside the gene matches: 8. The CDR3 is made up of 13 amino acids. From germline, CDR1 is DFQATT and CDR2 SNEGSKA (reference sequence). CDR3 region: CSAGTSGTAGQYF. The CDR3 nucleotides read TGCAGTGCCGGGACTAGCGGGACCGCTGGGCAGTACTTC.

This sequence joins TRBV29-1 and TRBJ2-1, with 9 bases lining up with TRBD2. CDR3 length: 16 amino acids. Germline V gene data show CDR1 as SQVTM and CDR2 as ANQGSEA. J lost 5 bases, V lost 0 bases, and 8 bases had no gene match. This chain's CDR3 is CSVEDLAGAFHNEQFF. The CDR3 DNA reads TGCAGCGTTGAAGATTTAGCGGGGGCCTTCCACAATGAGCAGTTCTTC.

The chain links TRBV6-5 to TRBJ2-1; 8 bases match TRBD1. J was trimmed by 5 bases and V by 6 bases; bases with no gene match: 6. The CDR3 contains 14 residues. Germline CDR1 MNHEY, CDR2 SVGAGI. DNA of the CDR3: TGTGCCAGCAGCCTGGACAGGGAGGACAATGAGCAGTTCTTC. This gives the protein CASSLDREDNEQFF.